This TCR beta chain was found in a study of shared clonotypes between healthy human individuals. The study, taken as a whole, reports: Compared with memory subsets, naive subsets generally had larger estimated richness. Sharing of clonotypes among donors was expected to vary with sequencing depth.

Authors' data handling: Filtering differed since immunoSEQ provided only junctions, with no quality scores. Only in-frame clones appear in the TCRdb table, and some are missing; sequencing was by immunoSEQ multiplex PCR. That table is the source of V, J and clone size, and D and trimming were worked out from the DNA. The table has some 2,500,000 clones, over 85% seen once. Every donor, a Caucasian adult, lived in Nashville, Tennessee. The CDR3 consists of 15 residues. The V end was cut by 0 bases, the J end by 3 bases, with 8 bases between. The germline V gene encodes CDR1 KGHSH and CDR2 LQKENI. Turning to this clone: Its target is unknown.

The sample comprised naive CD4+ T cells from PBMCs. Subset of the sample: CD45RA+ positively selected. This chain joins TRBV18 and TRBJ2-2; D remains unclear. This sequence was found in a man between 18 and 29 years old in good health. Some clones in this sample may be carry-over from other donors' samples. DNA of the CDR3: TGTGCCAGCTCACCACCGGAGTCGTACACCGGGGAGCTGTTTTTT. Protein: CASSPPESYTGELFF.